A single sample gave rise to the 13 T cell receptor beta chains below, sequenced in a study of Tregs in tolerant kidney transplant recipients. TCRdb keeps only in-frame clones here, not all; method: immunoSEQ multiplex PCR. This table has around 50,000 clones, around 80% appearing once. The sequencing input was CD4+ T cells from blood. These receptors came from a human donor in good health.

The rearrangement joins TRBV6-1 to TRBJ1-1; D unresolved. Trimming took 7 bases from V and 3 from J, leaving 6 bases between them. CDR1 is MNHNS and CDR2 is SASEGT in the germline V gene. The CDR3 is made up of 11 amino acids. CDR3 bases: TGTGCCAGCAAAAGGGACACTGAAGCTTTCTTT. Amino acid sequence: CASKRDTEAFF.

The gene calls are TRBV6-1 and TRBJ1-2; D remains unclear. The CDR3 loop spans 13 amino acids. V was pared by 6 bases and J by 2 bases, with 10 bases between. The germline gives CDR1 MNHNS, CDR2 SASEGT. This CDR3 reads CASRENTNYGYTF. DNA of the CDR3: TGTGCCAGCAGGGAAAACACCAACTATGGCTACACCTTC.

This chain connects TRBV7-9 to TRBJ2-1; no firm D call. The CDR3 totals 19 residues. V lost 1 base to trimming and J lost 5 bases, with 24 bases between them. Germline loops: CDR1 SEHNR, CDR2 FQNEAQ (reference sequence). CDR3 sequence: CASSLEGLATPRRNNEQFF. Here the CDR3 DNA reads TGTGCCAGCAGCTTAGAGGGTCTGGCGACCCCCCGTCGAAACAATGAGCAGTTCTTC.

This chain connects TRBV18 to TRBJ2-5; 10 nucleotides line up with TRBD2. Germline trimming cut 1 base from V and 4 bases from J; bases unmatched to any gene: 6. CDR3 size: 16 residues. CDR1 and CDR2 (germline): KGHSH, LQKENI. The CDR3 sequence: CASSPLSGGASETQYF. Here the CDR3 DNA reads TGTGCCAGCTCACCACTCAGCGGGGGGGCCTCAGAGACCCAGTACTTC.

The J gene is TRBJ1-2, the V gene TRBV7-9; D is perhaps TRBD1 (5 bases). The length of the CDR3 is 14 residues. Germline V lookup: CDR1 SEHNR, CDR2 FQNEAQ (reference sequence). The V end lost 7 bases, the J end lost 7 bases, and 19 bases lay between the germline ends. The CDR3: CASNTEGPLGGYTF. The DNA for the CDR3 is TGTGCCAGCAACACGGAGGGGCCCCTGGGTGGCTACACCTTC.

Written as DNA, the CDR3 is TGCAGCGTAACCGGGACAGGGGATTCCCTATCCTACGAGCAGTACTTC. Its protein is CSVTGTGDSLSYEQYF. The chain joins TRBV29-1 to TRBJ2-7; 10 bases fit TRBD1. The V and J ends lost 6 bases and 1 base, in that order; junction bases with no gene match: 12. CDR3 length: 16 residues. Germline-derived CDR1 and CDR2 are SQVTM and ANQGSEA.

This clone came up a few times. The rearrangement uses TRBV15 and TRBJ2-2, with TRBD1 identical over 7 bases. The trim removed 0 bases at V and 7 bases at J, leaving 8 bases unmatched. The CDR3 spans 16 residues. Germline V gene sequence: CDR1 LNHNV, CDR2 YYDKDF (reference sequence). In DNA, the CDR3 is TGTGCCACCAGCAGAGATCTCGGACAGGAAGGCGGGGAGCTGTTTTTT. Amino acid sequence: CATSRDLGQEGGELFF.

The CDR3 loop is CASSFWGGSYEQYF. DNA for the CDR3: TGTGCCAGCAGCTTTTGGGGCGGCTCCTACGAGCAGTACTTC. The chain links TRBV5-4 to TRBJ2-7; possibly TRBD1 for D (5 bases). CDR1 and CDR2 (germline): SGHNT, YYREEE (reference sequence). This CDR3 region has 14 residues. Trimming removed 2 bases at V and 0 bases at J, with 9 bases between.

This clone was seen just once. CDR3 loop: CSARVGNEQFF. In DNA form, the CDR3 reads TGCAGTGCTAGAGTGGGTAATGAGCAGTTCTTC. The rearrangement joins TRBV20-1 to TRBJ2-1; D is undetermined. V was shortened by 1 base and J by 7 bases, with 5 bases between the two germline ends. CDR3 size: 11 residues. Per germline, CDR1 DFQATT and CDR2 SNEGSKA (reference sequence).

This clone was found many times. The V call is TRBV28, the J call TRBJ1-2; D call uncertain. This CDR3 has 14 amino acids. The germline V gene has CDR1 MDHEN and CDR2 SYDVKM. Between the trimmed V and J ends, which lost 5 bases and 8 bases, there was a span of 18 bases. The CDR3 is CASSPGEMSPGYTF. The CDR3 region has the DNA TGTGCCAGCAGTCCCGGGGAAATGAGTCCCGGCTACACCTTC.

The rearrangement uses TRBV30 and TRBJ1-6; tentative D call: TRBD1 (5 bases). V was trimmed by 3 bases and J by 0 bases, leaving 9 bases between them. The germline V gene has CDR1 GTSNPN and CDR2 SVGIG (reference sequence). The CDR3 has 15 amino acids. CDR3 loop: CAWRGGSSYNSPLHF. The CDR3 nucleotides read TGTGCCTGGAGGGGGGGGAGCTCCTATAATTCACCCCTCCACTTT.

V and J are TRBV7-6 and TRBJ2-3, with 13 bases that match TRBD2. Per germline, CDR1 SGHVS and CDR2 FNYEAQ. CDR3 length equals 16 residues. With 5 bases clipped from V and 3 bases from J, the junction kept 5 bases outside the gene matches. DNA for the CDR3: TGTGCCAGCAGCGATCTACTAGCGGGGGGGACAGATACGCAGTATTTT. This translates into CASSDLLAGGTDTQYF. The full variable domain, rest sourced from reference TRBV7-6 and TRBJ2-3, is GAGVSQSPRYKVTKRGQDVALRCDPISGHVSLYWYRQALGQGPEFLTYFNYEAQQDKSGLPNDRFSAERPEGSISTLTIQRTEQRDSAMYRCASSDLLAGGTDTQYFGPGTRLTVL.

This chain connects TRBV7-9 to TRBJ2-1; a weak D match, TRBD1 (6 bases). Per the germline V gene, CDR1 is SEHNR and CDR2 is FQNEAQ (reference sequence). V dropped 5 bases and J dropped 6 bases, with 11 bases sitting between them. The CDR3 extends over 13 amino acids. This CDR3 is CASSPQGTNEQFF. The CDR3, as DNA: TGTGCCAGCAGCCCCCAGGGGACCAATGAGCAGTTCTTC.